This T cell receptor (beta chain) was obtained from a study of T cell repertoires in cytomegalovirus infection. Study overall: The public TCR beta signatures pointed to both CMV infection and matching HLA type. Study-wide findings and caveats: Carriage of CMV together with the relevant HLA was identifiable through cumulative public TCR beta family frequency.

Trimming left V 0 bases short and J 2 bases short, with 11 bases between. The CDR3 length is 15 residues. This clonotype was found many times. The target antigen is unknown. TCRdb recomputed calls from the reads with MiXCR, one row per CDR3 protein. The table includes 200,000 to 300,000 distinct CDR3 sequences, roughly 10% detected once. The chain couples TRBV12-3 or TRBV12-4 to TRBJ2-7; D might be TRBD1 or TRBD2, each matching 5 bases. The origin of this receptor is a human donor in good health (CMV status not recorded). Some clones in this sample may be carry-over from other donors' samples. Specimen: PBMCs. The CDR3 DNA reads TGTGCCAGCAGTTTAGCGCCGGGGACCACCTACGAGCAGTACTTC. The encoded protein is CASSLAPGTTYEQYF.